This T cell receptor (beta chain) was captured by sequencing in a study of blood T cells in healthy people across ages. Combining a sample-barcoded 5' primer with a J-beta primer mix, a second PCR ran for about 7 to 11 cycles. Each CDR3 protein gets one entry after TCRdb re-called the 5' RACE reads with MiXCR. The sample lists about 570,000 distinct CDR3 sequences; approximately 26% were seen once. This clonotype has just a few counts. Its cognate antigen is unknown. Study-wide findings and caveats: As age increased, TCR beta diversity per million T cells fell in a roughly linear fashion. When set beside aged donors, long-lived donors presented more naive CD4+ cells and higher diversity.

The CDR3 spans 16 residues. With 4 bases clipped from V and 5 bases from J, the junction kept 11 bases outside the gene matches. Another study also made use of these data, one on T cells of mothers and their children.

Material: blood. V gene TRBV12-3 or TRBV12-4 combines with J gene TRBJ1-5, with 7 positions matching TRBD1. This TCR derives from a boy between 2 and 15 years old in good health. CDR3 nucleotide sequence: TGTGCCAGCAGTTCGGGGACAGTAGCCGCGGATCAGCCCCAGCATTTT. Translating it yields CASSSGTVAADQPQHF.